The 24 T cell receptor beta chains below come from one sample, sequenced in a study of identical twins. From the 5' RACE reads, TCRdb called clonotypes with MiXCR, one entry per CDR3 protein. The sample includes about 460,000 distinct CDR3 sequences, about 14% seen only once; the top ten take roughly 0.5%. This sample also appeared in a second study, on yellow fever vaccine responses in identical twins.

The material sequenced was CD4+ T cells sorted from blood. These receptors were collected from a woman in her late teens or twenties in good health.

The rearrangement joins TRBV7-2 to TRBJ2-1; D remains unclear. Looked up from germline, CDR1 is SGHTA and CDR2 is FQGNSA. CDR3 length: 14 amino acids. Trimming shortened V by 6 bases and J by 8 bases, and 17 bases separated the two germline ends. CDR3 sequence: CASSKVSGVDEQFF. CDR3 sequence (DNA): TGTGCCAGCAGTAAGGTTTCGGGCGTGGATGAGCAGTTCTTC.

In the case of this clonotype: Mismatch with germline at one junction end may stem from a read error. V is TRBV20-1 and J is TRBJ2-3; perhaps TRBD1 as D (6 bases). Germline V lookup: CDR1 DFQATT, CDR2 SNEGSKA (reference sequence). The CDR3 consists of 13 residues. In DNA form, the CDR3 reads TGCAGTGCTAGAGATCTGGAGGACAGATACCTGGGATTT. This encodes CSARDLEDRYLGF.

The J gene is TRBJ2-1, the V gene TRBV19; 7 bases line up with TRBD2. The CDR3 is 14 amino acids. The V gene's germline CDR1 is LNHDA and CDR2 SQIVND (reference sequence). The trim removed 4 bases at V and 8 bases at J, leaving 8 bases unmatched. The CDR3: CASSTAGARYEQFF. CDR3 nucleotide sequence: TGTGCCAGTAGTACGGCGGGAGCCCGATATGAGCAGTTCTTC.

This chain uses TRBV28 with TRBJ2-7, with 9 bases that match TRBD1. After removal of 7 bases from V and 5 bases from J, the junction contained 9 bases not matched to a gene. The germline CDR1 and CDR2 sequences are MDHEN and SYDVKM. This CDR3 region has 14 residues. The CDR3 DNA is TGTGCCAGCACCCCCCCCGGGACAGGGAACGAGCAGTACTTC. It codes for CASTPPGTGNEQYF.

This clonotype was counted a few times. The junction does not match germline at one end; this may be a read error. This chain joins TRBV19 and TRBJ2-3; D might be TRBD1 (6 bases). The CDR3 runs 15 residues. From germline, CDR1 is LNHDA and CDR2 SQIVND (reference sequence). CDR3 protein: CGTTKTGGIADTQYF. DNA of the CDR3: TGCGGCACCACTAAGACAGGTGGGATCGCAGATACGCAGTATTTT.

This clonotype was picked up many times. The rearrangement joins TRBV12-3 or TRBV12-4 to TRBJ2-1, with 11 bases that match TRBD1. The CDR3 sequence is 12 residues long. V dropped 4 bases and J dropped 13; count of bases not matched to a gene: 3. Written as DNA, the CDR3 is TGTGCCAGCAGTTCCGGGACAGGGGGTCAGTTCTTC. It encodes CASSSGTGGQFF.

This clonotype showed up many times. V is TRBV20-1 and J is TRBJ2-1; 12 bases line up with TRBD2. This CDR3 has 15 residues. Trimming at V came to 3 bases and at J to 3 bases, leaving 3 bases not matched to a gene. The germline V gene encodes CDR1 DFQATT and CDR2 SNEGSKA (reference sequence). The CDR3 DNA reads as TGCAGTGCTAGTAAGACTAGCGGGAGCTACAATGAGCAGTTCTTC. Its protein product is CSASKTSGSYNEQFF.

This clonotype was seen many times. The chain combines TRBV29-1 with TRBJ2-7, with D perhaps matching TRBD2 (7 bases). Deletions cut 5 bases from V and 6 bases from J, with 14 bases between. Germline V gene sequence: CDR1 SQVTM, CDR2 ANQGSEA. The CDR3 runs to 12 residues. CDR3 nucleotides: TGCAGCGTTTCAAGGGGGGGAAGCGAGCAGTACTTC. It yields the protein CSVSRGGSEQYF.

The chain combines TRBV4-1 with TRBJ2-5; possibly TRBD2 for D (5 bases). The germline V gene encodes CDR1 MGHRA and CDR2 YSYEKL. V was clipped by 0 bases and J by 1 base, with 9 bases between them. This CDR3 has 15 residues. This CDR3 reads CASSQDGSFQETQYF. The CDR3 region has the DNA TGCGCCAGCAGCCAAGATGGGAGTTTCCAAGAGACCCAGTACTTC.

V is TRBV5-1 and J is TRBJ1-5; D is undetermined. Per germline, CDR1 SGHRS and CDR2 YFSETQ. CDR3 size: 18 residues. Deletions cut 0 bases from V and 2 bases from J, with 18 bases between. The CDR3, as DNA: TGCGCCAGCAGCTTGGGTGGTACGGGGTATGAGGGCAATCAGCCCCAGCATTTT. This gives the protein CASSLGGTGYEGNQPQHF.

V is TRBV12-3 or TRBV12-4 and J is TRBJ1-5, with 7 bases lining up with TRBD1. Unmatched junction bases numbered 10, after V lost 6 bases and J lost 2 bases. The CDR3 totals 16 residues. CDR3 coding DNA: TGTGCCAGCAGCGATCACAGGGGAGTGGGCAATCAGCCCCAGCATTTT. It encodes CASSDHRGVGNQPQHF.

The chain couples TRBV7-2 to TRBJ2-1, with a tentative D call TRBD2 (6 bases). The V end lost 7 bases, the J end lost 7 bases, and 20 bases lay between the germline ends. CDR3 length equals 15 residues. Germline V gene lookup returns CDR1 SGHTA and CDR2 FQGNSA. This chain's CDR3 is CASNVPGLPFNEQFF. Here the CDR3 DNA reads TGTGCCAGCAACGTCCCGGGACTCCCTTTTAATGAGCAGTTCTTC.

Written as DNA, the CDR3 is TGTGCCAGCAGTTTAGGACAGGGGCGTAATTCACCCCTCCACTTT. This encodes CASSLGQGRNSPLHF. The chain has TRBV12-3 or TRBV12-4 and TRBJ1-6; 8 bases line up with TRBD1. This CDR3 region has 15 residues. The V gene end was trimmed by 1 base and the J gene end by 6 bases; junction bases not matched to a gene: 2.

The chain joins TRBV6-6 to TRBJ1-2; D perhaps matches TRBD1 (6 bases). The CDR3 is 13 residues long. V was shortened by 5 bases and J by 8 bases, with 15 bases between the two germline ends. Germline values: CDR1 MNHNY, CDR2 SVGAGI (reference sequence). This CDR3 reads CASSRKGGSGYTF. The DNA for the CDR3 is TGTGCCAGCAGTCGAAAGGGGGGTAGCGGCTACACCTTC.

The DNA for the CDR3 is TGCGCCAGCAGCCCGCGGAGTACCGGATTCGGAGATACGCAGTATTTT. Its protein product is CASSPRSTGFGDTQYF. This chain joins TRBV5-1 and TRBJ2-3; D gene unclear. Germline V gives CDR1 SGHRS, CDR2 YFSETQ. CDR3 length: 16 amino acids. The V end lost 4 bases, the J end lost 5 bases, and 20 bases lay between the germline ends.

The chain carries TRBV12-3 or TRBV12-4 and TRBJ2-6, with TRBD1 matching 10 bases. This CDR3 has 17 amino acids. The J segment lost 1 base and the V segment lost 5 bases, leaving 5 bases of the junction unmatched. The CDR3 DNA is TGTGCCAGCAGTCCCACGGGACAGGGGTCTGGGGCCAACGTCCTGACTTTC. It is translated as CASSPTGQGSGANVLTF.

This clonotype came up a few times. This chain links TRBV20-1 with TRBJ2-1; 14 bases align to TRBD2. CDR3 length: 19 residues. Germline lookup yields CDR1 DFQATT and CDR2 SNEGSKA (reference sequence). The trim removed 1 base at V and 1 base at J, leaving 9 bases unmatched. CDR3 in amino acids: CSARGRTSGRSRSYNEQFF. The CDR3 coding sequence is TGCAGTGCTAGAGGCCGGACTAGCGGGAGGTCGAGATCCTACAATGAGCAGTTCTTC.

This chain joins TRBV2 and TRBJ2-1; D is ambiguous. CDR1 and CDR2 from the germline V gene are SNHLY and FYNNEI. The length of the CDR3 is 16 residues. V was shortened by 3 bases and J by 0 bases, with 12 bases between the two germline ends. CDR3 loop: CASSEAPSPSYNEQFF. CDR3 coding DNA: TGTGCCAGCAGTGAGGCCCCATCCCCCTCCTACAATGAGCAGTTCTTC. The full variable domain, with the rest looked up from reference TRBV2 and TRBJ2-1, is EPEVTQTPSHQVTQMGQEVILRCVPISNHLYFYWYRQILGQKVEFLVSFYNNEISEKSEIFDDQFSVERPDGSNFTLKIRSTKLEDSAMYFCASSEAPSPSYNEQFFGPGTRLTVL.

This chain connects TRBV24-1 to TRBJ2-5, with D possibly being TRBD2 (5 bases). The CDR3 runs to 16 residues. The V gene's germline CDR1 is KGHDR and CDR2 SFDVKD. Trimming removed 3 bases from V and 4 bases from J, with 17 bases in between. The CDR3 here is CATSDRVGVGRETQYF. CDR3 nucleotides: TGTGCCACCAGTGATCGAGTCGGGGTCGGGCGAGAGACCCAGTACTTC.

This clonotype appeared once. The rearrangement links TRBV18 to TRBJ2-7; D is unclear. Germline lookup yields CDR1 KGHSH and CDR2 LQKENI. The CDR3 runs 17 residues. Between the trimmed V and J ends, which lost 3 bases and 5 bases, there was a span of 23 bases. The CDR3 sequence: CASSPLNSEASLNEQYF. As DNA, the CDR3 is TGTGCCAGCTCACCGCTAAACAGCGAGGCCTCTTTAAACGAGCAGTACTTC.

In DNA form, the CDR3 reads TGTGCCAGCAGCTTAAGGGCCTCACTAGCGGGGTTTAGCACAGATACGCAGTATTTT. Translating gives CASSLRASLAGFSTDTQYF. The chain uses TRBV7-3 and TRBJ2-3; TRBD2 agrees at 10 bases. The length of the CDR3 is 19 residues. Germline assignment: CDR1 SGHTA and CDR2 FQGTGA. The V gene end was trimmed by 1 base and the J gene end by 0 bases; junction bases not matched to a gene: 10.

The chain recombines TRBV7-2 with TRBJ2-3, with 9 nucleotides matching TRBD2. The CDR3 covers 16 residues. V was clipped by 6 bases and J by 0 bases; unmatched bases: 7. The germline V gene has CDR1 SGHTA and CDR2 FQGNSA. The CDR3 DNA is TGTGCCAGCAGAAACGGACTAGCGATAAGCACAGATACGCAGTATTTT. It specifies CASRNGLAISTDTQYF.

CDR3 nucleotides: TGTGCCTGGAGATGGTCAGGGGGCGCGACCCAGTACTTC. Its translation: CAWRWSGGATQYF. The V gene is TRBV30, the J gene TRBJ2-5; 8 nucleotides match TRBD1. Germline V gives CDR1 GTSNPN, CDR2 SVGIG (reference sequence). The CDR3 covers 13 residues. The V and J ends lost 3 bases and 7 bases, in that order; junction bases with no gene match: 7.

This clonotype has just a few counts. The chain carries TRBV15 and TRBJ1-1; tentative D call: TRBD1 (5 bases). Trimming shortened V by 1 base and J by 5 bases, and 17 bases separated the two germline ends. CDR1 LNHNV and CDR2 YYDKDF come from the germline V gene (reference sequence). The CDR3 length is 16 residues. CDR3 in amino acids: CATSRGLRGAETEAFF. The CDR3 DNA follows: TGTGCCACCAGCAGAGGTCTTAGGGGAGCGGAGACTGAAGCTTTCTTT.